This T cell receptor beta chain appears in the sequencing data of a study of blood T cell repertoires in COVID-19. Across the study: The United States, Italy and Spain were the sources of the acute and convalescent COVID-19 samples. T cells, B-cell-depleted T cells, or PBMCs provided the cDNA or gDNA that served as material.

Per the study methods: The assay estimated nucleated cells by amplifying reference gene primers. Some clones are missing from TCRdb's copy, which holds only in-frame ones; the method was immunoSEQ multiplex PCR. V and J calls and clone size are copied from that table; D and trimming were computed from the DNA. The data contain around 99,000 clones, around 90% of them singletons. Germline assignment: CDR1 SGHDT and CDR2 YYEEEE. Trimming pared 2 bases from V and 8 bases from J, leaving 9 bases between. The length of the CDR3 is 12 residues. The sequence was obtained from a woman aged 30 to 39 with acute or convalescent COVID-19. V and J are TRBV5-6 and TRBJ2-3, with D unclear. Sequenced input: peripheral blood. The CDR3 region is CASSFGRGTQYF. Written as DNA, the CDR3 is TGTGCCAGCAGCTTCGGTAGAGGTACGCAGTATTTT.